This T cell receptor (beta chain) appears in the sequencing data of a study of T cell responses to AZD1222 COVID-19 vaccine. Using immunoSEQ multiplex PCR, the repertoire was profiled, and TCRdb retains in-frame clones only, with some absent. The data show 150,000 to 200,000 clones, around nine tenths seen once. The study pooled second doses at about 4 or about 12 weeks. Notes on the study in general: AZD1222 recipients seropositive at baseline numbered only six or seven. Repertoires were collected only later (after the peak T cell response had occurred).

Germline loops: CDR1 SGHNT, CDR2 YENEEA. V was clipped by 5 bases and J by 5 bases, with 12 bases between them. The CDR3 consists of 13 residues. Details on this clone: Its antigen is as yet unknown.

The chain is built from TRBV11-3 and TRBJ1-1; D is unresolved. The source was peripheral blood, collected 28 days after the second AZD1222 dose. The sequence was collected from an adult who received the AZD1222 COVID-19 vaccine. This CDR3 reads CASSLRRHTEAFF. CDR3 nucleotide sequence: TGTGCCAGCAGCCTAAGACGCCATACTGAAGCTTTCTTT.